This is a list of T cell receptor beta chains from one sample in a study of neoadjuvant nivolumab and ipilimumab in lung cancer. TCRdb keeps only in-frame clones here, not all; method: immunoSEQ multiplex PCR. The table has roughly 8,600 clones, 84% seen once. Source: tumor tissue, taken after neoadjuvant nivolumab, alone or with ipilimumab, at or shortly before surgery. The receptors shown here come from an adult with non-small cell lung cancer. The CDR3 runs from the conserved cysteine through the conserved F or W. The order of the fields is D gene, clone size, V gene, J gene, CDR3 protein, CDR3 DNA. A D gene is named only where the DNA matches it firmly. Rows give clone size only sometimes, using once, few, many, or a class for an expanded clone.

TRBD1	-	TRBV16	TRBJ1-6	CASSQPDRGPYNSPLHF	TGTGCCAGCAGCCAACCCGACAGGGGCCCCTATAATTCACCCCTCCACTTT
TRBD1	-	TRBV29-1	TRBJ1-1	CSVEVVGQERAFF	TGCAGCGTTGAAGTAGTGGGACAGGAGAGAGCTTTCTTT
-	-	TRBV7-3	TRBJ1-6	CASSLWGGSPLHF	TGTGCCAGCAGCTTATGGGGTGGCTCACCCCTCCACTTT
TRBD1	few	TRBV23-1	TRBJ1-2	CASSRMVWDSLYGYTF	TGCGCCAGCAGTCGGATGGTCTGGGACAGTCTCTATGGCTACACCTTC
-	-	TRBV5-1	TRBJ2-7	CASSLDPAPYEQYF	TGCGCCAGCAGCTTGGATCCGGCTCCCTACGAGCAGTACTTC
-	-	TRBV27	TRBJ2-3	CASSLLGSGASTDTQYF	TGTGCCAGCAGTTTGTTGGGTAGCGGCGCTAGCACAGATACGCAGTATTTT
-	-	TRBV2	TRBJ2-1	CASCGLGDEQFF	TGTGCCAGCTGCGGACTTGGCGATGAGCAGTTCTTC
-	-	TRBV6-5	TRBJ2-3	CASSYQLSTDTQYF	TGTGCCAGCAGTTACCAGCTATCCACAGATACGCAGTATTTT
-	-	TRBV19	TRBJ1-4	CASRAGYEKLFF	TGTGCCAGTAGAGCTGGGTATGAAAAACTGTTTTTT
-	-	TRBV10-1	TRBJ1-6	CASSQRGGPLHF	TGCGCCAGCAGCCAGCGGGGGGGACCCCTCCACTTT
-	-	TRBV7-7	TRBJ2-3	CASSLADVDTQYF	TGTGCTAGCAGCTTAGCGGACGTGGATACGCAGTATTTT